These 21 T cell receptor beta chains were sequenced from one sample in a study of T cells after yellow fever vaccination. TCRdb processed the 5' RACE reads anew with MiXCR; each CDR3 protein has one entry. The table has more than 450,000 distinct CDR3 sequences, 21% seen once. The sequences come from PBMCs, collected about 20 days after the first yellow fever vaccination. These TCRs come from a man between 18 and 35 years old who received the YFV17D yellow fever vaccine.

This clonotype has more than one count but fewer than ten. The chain joins TRBV7-3 to TRBJ2-2, with 10 bases identical to TRBD2. Germline lookup yields CDR1 SGHTA and CDR2 FQGTGA. The CDR3 covers 15 residues. The ends lost 8 bases at V and 3 bases at J; junction bases unmatched: 6. CDR3 protein: CASRPLAGDTGELFF. CDR3 coding DNA: TGTGCCAGCCGCCCGCTAGCGGGGGACACCGGGGAGCTGTTTTTT.

This rearrangement joins TRBV27 to TRBJ2-3; 11 positions match TRBD2. This CDR3 region has 16 residues. In germline, CDR1 is MNHEY, CDR2 SMNVEV (reference sequence). J gave up 4 bases and V 3 bases, and 6 bases lay outside the gene matches. The CDR3, as DNA: TGTGCCAGCAGTTTTCTAGCGGGGGGCCCCCCAGATACGCAGTATTTT. Its protein product is CASSFLAGGPPDTQYF.

In this sample, this clonotype turned up a few times. The chain uses TRBV25-1 and TRBJ2-7; D not resolved. Trimming took off 4 bases at V and 9 bases at J, with 10 bases between the two ends. The CDR3 is 11 amino acids. The germline V gene has CDR1 MGHDK and CDR2 SYGVNS. CDR3 region: CASSVLSRQYF. CDR3 nucleotide sequence: TGTGCCAGCAGTGTACTGTCACGGCAGTACTTC.

Many counts were recorded for this clonotype. This chain uses TRBV12-3 or TRBV12-4 with TRBJ1-1; tentatively, D is TRBD1 (5 bases). The CDR3 covers 14 residues. Trimming took 5 bases from V and 1 from J, leaving 11 bases between them. CDR3 sequence: CASSPGVSNTEAFF. CDR3 sequence (DNA): TGTGCCAGCAGTCCGGGGGTCTCGAACACTGAAGCTTTCTTT.

The chain recombines TRBV7-6 with TRBJ2-3; D is perhaps TRBD1 or TRBD2 (5 bases each). This CDR3 is built from 14 residues. Trimming shortened V by 4 bases and J by 6 bases, and 14 bases separated the two germline ends. Germline V gene data show CDR1 as SGHVS and CDR2 as FNYEAQ. DNA of the CDR3: TGTGCCAGCAGCTGGGGGACCGCGGAGGATACGCAGTATTTT. It codes for CASSWGTAEDTQYF.

The J gene is TRBJ2-7, the V gene TRBV5-1, with a possible D match to TRBD1 (6 bases). V shed 4 bases and J shed 2 bases, with 10 bases lying between them. Germline assignment: CDR1 SGHRS and CDR2 YFSETQ. CDR3 size: 13 residues. For the CDR3, the DNA is TGCGCCAGCAGCCCGGACAGTCCCTACGAGCAGTACTTC. It is translated as CASSPDSPYEQYF.

In its sample, this clonotype was seen a few times. The CDR3: CASSYSWGSKNIQYF. The CDR3 bases are TGTGCCAGCAGTTACTCGTGGGGGTCCAAAAACATTCAGTACTTC. The chain is built from TRBV6-5 and TRBJ2-4; tentatively, D is TRBD1 or TRBD2 (5 bases each). The CDR3 runs to 15 residues. Trimming took off 0 bases at V and 2 bases at J, with 8 bases between the two ends. Per the germline V gene, CDR1 is MNHEY and CDR2 is SVGAGI.

The chain combines TRBV4-1 with TRBJ1-5, with 7 nucleotides matching TRBD1. J gave up 7 bases and V 1 base, and 7 bases lay outside the gene matches. Germline loops: CDR1 MGHRA, CDR2 YSYEKL. CDR3 length: 15 amino acids. The CDR3 loop is CASSQVKDRRQPQHF. In DNA form, the CDR3 reads TGCGCCAGCAGCCAAGTAAAGGACAGGAGGCAGCCCCAGCATTTT.

There are a few counts of this clonotype. The gene calls are TRBV29-1 and TRBJ2-5; 12 bases are shared with TRBD2. Germline lookup yields CDR1 SQVTM and CDR2 ANQGSEA. V trimming: 7 bases; J trimming: 4 bases; junction bases outside the gene matches: 4. The CDR3 has 13 amino acids. The CDR3 bases are TGCAGCGCAACTAGCGGGGGGAGAGAGACCCAGTACTTC. Translating it yields CSATSGGRETQYF.

The chain combines TRBV12-3 or TRBV12-4 with TRBJ2-3; 8 nucleotides align to TRBD2. V lost 8 bases to trimming and J lost 4 bases; unmatched junction nucleotides: 14. CDR3 length: 16 residues. CDR3 nucleotide sequence: TGTGCCAGCGCCCCGGGGGTCGGGGGGGCAGCAGATACGCAGTATTTT. It codes for CASAPGVGGAADTQYF.

This clonotype has ten or more counts. The chain has TRBV3-1 and TRBJ2-7; 13 bases line up with TRBD2. Germline CDR1 and CDR2: LGHDT and YNNKEL (reference sequence). The CDR3 contains 16 residues. V dropped 3 bases and J dropped 9; count of bases not matched to a gene: 11. Here the CDR3 DNA reads TGTGCCAGCAGCCACTCCGAGGGACTAGCGGGGTTGGCGCAGTACTTC. This gives the protein CASSHSEGLAGLAQYF.

This sequence joins TRBV7-8 and TRBJ2-4; the D gene is possibly TRBD1 (5 bases). The CDR3 is 13 amino acids. Trimming took off 5 bases at V and 7 bases at J, with 12 bases between the two ends. The germline V gene encodes CDR1 SGHVS and CDR2 FQNEAQ. In DNA, the CDR3 is TGTGCCAGCAGCAATGACAGAGTGAACATTCAGTACTTC. Protein sequence: CASSNDRVNIQYF.

The rearrangement joins TRBV19 to TRBJ2-2; D remains unclear. From germline, CDR1 is LNHDA and CDR2 SQIVND (reference sequence). The V end lost 8 bases, the J end lost 3 bases, and 13 bases lay between the germline ends. The CDR3 sequence is 14 residues long. The CDR3 protein is CASSGRGYTGELFF. The CDR3 DNA sequence: TGTGCCAGTTCGGGCAGAGGATACACCGGGGAGCTGTTTTTT.

This clonotype was recorded at least ten times. This chain joins TRBV5-1 and TRBJ2-5; 7 nucleotides line up with TRBD1. This CDR3 spans 15 amino acids. Looked up from germline, CDR1 is SGHRS and CDR2 is YFSETQ. The V and J ends lost 4 bases and 0 bases, in that order; junction bases with no gene match: 6. The CDR3 sequence: CASSRRQGDQETQYF. The CDR3 nucleotides read TGCGCCAGCAGCCGGAGACAGGGCGACCAAGAGACCCAGTACTTC. Looking up the rest from reference TRBV5-1 and TRBJ2-5 gives the full variable domain: KAGVTQTPRYLIKTRGQQVTLSCSPISGHRSVSWYQQTPGQGLQFLFEYFSETQRNKGNFPGRFSGRQFSNSRSEMNVSTLELGDSALYLCASSRRQGDQETQYFGPGTRLLVL.

The rearrangement uses TRBV10-2 and TRBJ2-3; 9 nucleotides line up with TRBD2. Germline CDR1 reads WSHSY; CDR2 reads SAAADI. The CDR3 runs 16 residues. V lost 4 bases to trimming and J lost 0 bases; unmatched junction nucleotides: 5. Written as DNA, the CDR3 is TGCGCCAGCAGTGGGTCTAGCGGGGCTAGCACAGATACGCAGTATTTT. Translating it yields CASSGSSGASTDTQYF.

The rearrangement joins TRBV2 to TRBJ1-5, with D perhaps matching TRBD1 (5 bases). Trimming removed 1 base at V and 7 bases at J, with 11 bases between. This CDR3 region has 14 residues. Germline lookup yields CDR1 SNHLY and CDR2 FYNNEI. CDR3 sequence reads: CASSEEGLDQPQHF. CDR3 DNA sequence: TGTGCCAGCAGTGAAGAGGGGTTAGACCAGCCCCAGCATTTT.

This clonotype turned up a few times. The chain employs TRBV12-3 or TRBV12-4 and TRBJ2-7, with a weak D call TRBD2 (6 bases). This CDR3 comprises 15 residues. V lost 5 bases to trimming and J lost 3 bases, with 17 bases between them. The CDR3 bases are TGTGCCAGCAGTCCCCACCACCGGACTAACTACGAGCAGTACTTC. The encoded protein is CASSPHHRTNYEQYF.

The CDR3 protein is CASSRTSGLSSYNEQFF. Here the CDR3 DNA reads TGCGCCAGCAGCCGGACTAGCGGGCTGAGCTCCTACAATGAGCAGTTCTTC. This sequence joins TRBV5-1 and TRBJ2-1; 11 bases fit TRBD2. This CDR3 is 17 amino acids long. CDR1 is SGHRS and CDR2 is YFSETQ in the germline V gene. The V and J ends lost 4 bases and 0 bases, in that order; junction bases with no gene match: 6.

The chain recombines TRBV5-1 with TRBJ2-3, with D perhaps matching TRBD2 (5 bases). The CDR3 contains 14 residues. Trimming left V 8 bases short and J 0 bases short, with 13 bases between. Germline-derived CDR1 and CDR2 are SGHRS and YFSETQ. CDR3 sequence (DNA): TGCGCCAGTGGAAGGGAGTACAGCACAGATACGCAGTATTTT. Its translation: CASGREYSTDTQYF.

The chain couples TRBV11-1 to TRBJ2-7, with 9 bases aligning to TRBD1. Germline CDR1 reads SGHAT; CDR2 reads FQDESV (reference sequence). The V gene end was trimmed by 5 bases and the J gene end by 4 bases; junction bases not matched to a gene: 9. This CDR3 spans 15 amino acids. The DNA of the CDR3 is TGTGCCAGCAGCCGACGACAGGGGGATTTGTACGAGCAGTACTTC. The encoded protein is CASSRRQGDLYEQYF.

This rearrangement joins TRBV9 to TRBJ1-3; D uncertain. V lost 4 bases and J lost 4, with 18 bases in between. Germline V gene lookup returns CDR1 SGDLS and CDR2 YYNGEE. This CDR3 is built from 16 residues. The CDR3 is CASSLLDGFSGNTIYF. DNA of the CDR3: TGTGCCAGCAGCTTACTGGACGGGTTTTCAGGAAACACCATATATTTT. Full variable domain (missing parts from reference TRBV9 and TRBJ1-3): DSGVTQTPKHLITATGQRVTLRCSPRSGDLSVYWYQQSLDQGLQFLIQYYNGEERAKGNILERFSAQQFPDLHSELNLSSLELGDSALYFCASSLLDGFSGNTIYFGEGSWLTVV.